Listed below are T cell receptor beta chains from one sample, sequenced in a study of patients and donors after allogeneic stem cell transplantation. TCRdb used MiXCR to reprocess the RT-PCR reads, holding one entry per CDR3 protein. The sample gives over 200,000 distinct CDR3 sequences, roughly two fifths of which show up once; around a tenth is in the top ten. What was sequenced was blood, either unsorted or a sorted T cell fraction (not recorded which). The receptor source for this set is a human donor who was either an allogeneic HSCT recipient or a stem cell or donor lymphocyte infusion donor (not recorded which). It is not recorded whose cells these are; they may come from a transplant donor. CDR3s include the opening cysteine and the closing phenylalanine or tryptophan. The D gene is left open where the match is weak. Size values are once, few and many counts, or a class for expanded clones, and some rows have none.

j_call	clone_size	d_call	v_call	cdr3_nt	cdr3_aa
TRBJ2-2	-	-	TRBV20-1	TGCAGTGCTGGACAGCGGGGCGGGGAGCTGTTTTTT	CSAGQRGGELFF
TRBJ2-2	-	-	TRBV5-1	TGCGCCAGCAGCTTGGGTTTCCCCCCGAACACCGGGGAGCTGTTTTTT	CASSLGFPPNTGELFF
TRBJ2-2	-	-	TRBV2	TGTGCCAGCAGTGATAGGGACACCAACACCGGGGAGCTGTTTTTT	CASSDRDTNTGELFF
TRBJ2-7	-	TRBD1	TRBV7-9	TGTGCCAGCAGCTCCCGGGACAGGGTTTCCAACGAGCAGTACTTC	CASSSRDRVSNEQYF
TRBJ1-2	-	-	TRBV3-1	TGTGCCAGCAGCCAAGACCGGGAACTCTATGGCTACACCTTC	CASSQDRELYGYTF
TRBJ1-6	few	-	TRBV20-1	TGCAGTGCTAGACGATCGACCCTCCACTTT	CSARRSTLHF
TRBJ1-1	few	-	TRBV10-3	TGTGCCATCAGTGGAGGGGTGGGCACTGAAGCTTTCTTT	CAISGGVGTEAFF
TRBJ1-1	-	-	TRBV2	TGTGCCAGGGGGGGGGCCACTGAAGCTTTCTTT	CARGGATEAFF
TRBJ1-2	-	-	TRBV30	TGTGCCTGGTCGGGAGGCCGGATTAAGTATGGCTACACCTTC	CAWSGGRIKYGYTF
TRBJ2-2	-	-	TRBV20-1	TGCAGTGCTAGAGTGGGGGCCTCGAACACCGGGGAGCTGTTTTTT	CSARVGASNTGELFF
TRBJ1-2	few	-	TRBV10-3	TGTGCCATCAGTGTAGCAGGGTATAGGGATGGCTACACCTTC	CAISVAGYRDGYTF
TRBJ1-5	-	-	TRBV6-6	TGTGCCAGCAGTCACCTGGACAGCTCCCGGCAGCCCCAGCATTTT	CASSHLDSSRQPQHF
TRBJ1-2	-	-	TRBV12-3/TRBV12-4	TGTGCCAGCAGTTTCTCAGGGATGAACTATGGCTACACCTTC	CASSFSGMNYGYTF